The T cell receptor (beta chain) described here comes from a study of T cell responses to AZD1222 COVID-19 vaccine. The study's findings and limits: Receipt of two AZD1222 doses was followed by a rise in Spike-specific TCR breadth and depth.

This clone was recorded a few times. Its specificity is not known. This CDR3 region has 11 residues. CDR1 and CDR2 (germline): SGHNT, YYREEE (reference sequence). V was shortened by 6 bases and J by 6 bases, with 10 bases between the two germline ends. Repertoires were generated with immunoSEQ multiplex PCR, while TCRdb's copy carries only in-frame clones and drops some. The sample holds about 170,000 clones, 87% seen once. The chain recombines TRBV5-4 with TRBJ2-7; no clear D. The sample in question was peripheral blood, obtained 28 days after the second AZD1222 dose. The TCR was taken from an adult who received the AZD1222 COVID-19 vaccine. Written as DNA, the CDR3 is TGTGCCAGCACCTCTTCGTCCGAGCAGTACTTC. This encodes CASTSSSEQYF.